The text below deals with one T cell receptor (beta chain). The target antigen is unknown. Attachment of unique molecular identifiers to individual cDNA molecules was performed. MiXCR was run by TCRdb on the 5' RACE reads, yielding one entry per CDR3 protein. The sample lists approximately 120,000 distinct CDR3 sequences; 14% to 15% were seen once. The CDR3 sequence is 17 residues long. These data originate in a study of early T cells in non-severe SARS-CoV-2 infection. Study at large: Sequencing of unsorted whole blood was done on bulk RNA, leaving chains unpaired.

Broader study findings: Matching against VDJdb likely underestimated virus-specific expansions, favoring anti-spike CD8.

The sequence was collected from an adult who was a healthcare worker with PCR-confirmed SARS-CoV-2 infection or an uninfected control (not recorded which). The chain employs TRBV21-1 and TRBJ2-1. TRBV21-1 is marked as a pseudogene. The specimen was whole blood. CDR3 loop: CASSTAETQKNYNEQFF. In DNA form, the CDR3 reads TGTGCCAGCAGCACCGCCGAGACACAGAAAAACTACAATGAGCAGTTCTTC.